This entry lists 32 T cell receptor beta chains sequenced from one sample in a study of cytotoxic CD8 clonotypes in ibrutinib-treated CLL. Profiled with immunoSEQ multiplex PCR; TCRdb holds only in-frame clones, not every one. The table has 70,000 to 80,000 clones, 83% seen once. The material was PBMCs, obtained after 24 months of ibrutinib treatment. The origin of the receptors is a human donor with chronic lymphocytic leukemia.

This clone was observed once. The chain has TRBV7-9 and TRBJ1-2; D remains ambiguous. Trimming took 5 bases from V and 0 from J, leaving 13 bases between them. This CDR3 has 15 residues. Germline-derived CDR1 and CDR2 are SEHNR and FQNEAQ (reference sequence). Here the CDR3 DNA reads TGTGCCAGCAGCCCCCTAGGGCAGGCTAACTATGGCTACACCTTC. This sequence encodes CASSPLGQANYGYTF. The whole variable domain, filled in from reference TRBV7-9 and TRBJ1-2, reads DTGVSQNPRHKITKRGQNVTFRCDPISEHNRLYWYRQTLGQGPEFLTYFQNEAQLEKSRLLSDRFSAERPKGSFSTLEIQRTEQGDSAMYLCASSPLGQANYGYTFGSGTRLTVV.

The V and J genes are TRBV7-9 and TRBJ2-1, with D perhaps matching TRBD1 or TRBD2 (5 bases each). V lost 1 base and J 4 bases, leaving 11 bases between the germline ends. CDR3 length: 15 residues. Per the germline V gene, CDR1 is SEHNR and CDR2 is FQNEAQ (reference sequence). The CDR3 DNA sequence: TGTGCCAGCAGCTTAGGTCGGGGCAGATACAATGAGCAGTTCTTC. Translated, it gives CASSLGRGRYNEQFF.

The chain recombines TRBV7-9 with TRBJ2-3; TRBD1 matches at 8 bases. This CDR3 has 14 amino acids. J was trimmed by 7 bases and V by 5 bases; bases with no gene match: 8. Germline V gene lookup returns CDR1 SEHNR and CDR2 FQNEAQ (reference sequence). The CDR3 loop is CASSLWDRTHTQYF. The CDR3 DNA sequence: TGTGCCAGCAGCCTCTGGGACAGGACACATACGCAGTATTTT.

The chain has TRBV15 and TRBJ1-5; D unresolved. CDR1 is LNHNV and CDR2 is YYDKDF in the germline V gene (reference sequence). The CDR3 extends over 13 amino acids. V lost 4 bases, J lost 7 bases, and 11 bases lay in between. In DNA form, the CDR3 reads TGTGCCACCAGCACCGCAGGTCCCCAGCCCCAGCATTTT. Translated, it gives CATSTAGPQPQHF.

This rearrangement joins TRBV6-5 to TRBJ2-5; D might be TRBD1 (8 bases). CDR1 and CDR2 from the germline V gene are MNHEY and SVGAGI. The CDR3 has 15 amino acids. Trimming stripped 5 bases from V and 5 bases from J, with 18 bases between. The CDR3 sequence: CASSRSGQGGETQYF. CDR3 DNA: TGTGCCAGCAGTCGGAGCGGACAGGGAGGGGAGACCCAGTACTTC.

V and J are TRBV5-1 and TRBJ2-7; D gene ambiguous. Germline CDR1 and CDR2: SGHRS and YFSETQ. Between the trimmed V and J ends, which lost 4 bases and 3 bases, there was a span of 11 bases. The CDR3 has 13 residues. The CDR3 loop reads CASSDGGGYEQYF. CDR3 DNA: TGCGCCAGCAGCGATGGTGGCGGCTACGAGCAGTACTTC.

The chain links TRBV10-3 to TRBJ2-2; 11 bases align to TRBD2. J lost 6 bases, V lost 6 bases, and 3 bases had no gene match. This CDR3 is built from 14 residues. Germline CDR1 reads ENHRY; CDR2 reads SYGVKD. The CDR3 nucleotides read TGTGCCATCAGCCCGGGACTAGCGGCCGGGGAGCTGTTTTTT. This gives the protein CAISPGLAAGELFF.

The chain is built from TRBV13 and TRBJ1-4, with 7 bases aligning to TRBD1. The V segment lost 6 bases and the J segment 8 bases; nucleotides outside the gene matches: 9. The CDR3 is made up of 14 amino acids. CDR1 is PRHDT and CDR2 is FYEKMQ in the germline V gene (reference sequence). The chain's CDR3 is CASSQDRRLEKLFF. DNA for the CDR3: TGTGCCAGCAGTCAGGACAGGCGCTTGGAAAAACTGTTTTTT.

The chain is built from TRBV27 and TRBJ2-3; TRBD2 aligns across 10 bases. CDR3 length equals 15 residues. V shed 7 bases and J 2 bases; nucleotides not matched to a gene: 6. Germline V lookup: CDR1 MNHEY, CDR2 SMNVEV (reference sequence). CDR3: CASTQGLAPTDTQYF. In DNA form, the CDR3 reads TGTGCCAGCACACAGGGACTAGCGCCCACAGATACGCAGTATTTT.

The rearrangement links TRBV18 to TRBJ2-5, with 10 bases matching TRBD2. The germline V gene encodes CDR1 KGHSH and CDR2 LQKENI. The V segment lost 5 bases and the J segment 1 base; nucleotides outside the gene matches: 10. The CDR3 is 17 amino acids. CDR3 sequence (DNA): TGTGCCAGCTCAGCCAGACTAGCGGGTATAGCCCAAGAGACCCAGTACTTC. Its translation: CASSARLAGIAQETQYF.

The chain combines TRBV5-1 with TRBJ2-7; D might be TRBD1 (6 bases). Trimming left V 7 bases short and J 1 base short, with 9 bases between. The germline gives CDR1 SGHRS, CDR2 YFSETQ. CDR3 size: 12 residues. This chain's CDR3 is CASGDKSYEQYF. The DNA for the CDR3 is TGCGCCAGCGGGGACAAATCCTACGAGCAGTACTTC.

The chain joins TRBV2 to TRBJ2-5, with D perhaps TRBD1 (5 bases). Germline loops: CDR1 SNHLY, CDR2 FYNNEI. The germline V and J ends were trimmed by 3 bases and 2 bases, with 7 bases remaining between them. The CDR3 runs to 13 residues. CDR3 DNA: TGTGCCAGCAGTGAGACAGCGCAAGAGACCCAGTACTTC. Protein sequence: CASSETAQETQYF. Using reference TRBV2 and TRBJ2-5 for the parts outside the CDR3, the full variable domain is EPEVTQTPSHQVTQMGQEVILRCVPISNHLYFYWYRQILGQKVEFLVSFYNNEISEKSEIFDDQFSVERPDGSNFTLKIRSTKLEDSAMYFCASSETAQETQYFGPGTRLLVL.

The gene calls are TRBV5-6 and TRBJ1-2, with D possibly being TRBD1 (5 bases). The V gene lost 4 bases and the J gene lost 2 bases, with 15 bases spanning the gap. Germline V gives CDR1 SGHDT, CDR2 YYEEEE. The CDR3 is 15 residues long. CDR3 sequence reads: CASSPQIGGNYGYTF. For the CDR3, the DNA is TGTGCCAGCAGCCCACAAATCGGGGGAAACTATGGCTACACCTTC.

This chain uses TRBV2 with TRBJ2-2; TRBD2 agrees at 15 bases. V lost 4 bases to trimming and J lost 4 bases; unmatched junction nucleotides: 4. CDR1 and CDR2 (germline): SNHLY, FYNNEI. The CDR3 runs 17 residues. For the CDR3, the DNA is TGTGCCAGCAGTGGGACTAGCGGGAGGGCGGGCACCGGGGAGCTGTTTTTT. Protein product: CASSGTSGRAGTGELFF.

The chain employs TRBV10-1 and TRBJ2-3; D may be TRBD2 (5 bases). The CDR3 is made up of 17 amino acids. In germline, CDR1 is WNHNN, CDR2 SYGVQD (reference sequence). Trimming stripped 5 bases from V and 1 base from J, with 19 bases between. CDR3 DNA: TGCGCCAGCAGTCAGGCCACCACATCGCGGGGCACAGATACGCAGTATTTT. Translation gives CASSQATTSRGTDTQYF.

The J gene is TRBJ1-2, the V gene TRBV6-5; maybe TRBD1 (5 bases). The germline CDR1 and CDR2 sequences are MNHEY and SVGAGI. This CDR3 has 15 amino acids. Trimming stripped 7 bases from V and 2 bases from J, with 17 bases between. Here the CDR3 DNA reads TGTGCCAGCACCCAGCAACGGGGGATCAACTATGGCTACACCTTC. Its translation: CASTQQRGINYGYTF.

The rearrangement joins TRBV25-1 to TRBJ2-7; D ambiguous. Germline V lookup: CDR1 MGHDK, CDR2 SYGVNS. The V and J ends lost 6 bases and 6 bases respectively, with 18 bases between them. The CDR3 runs 14 residues. The CDR3 protein is CASSPGPGTPEQYF. CDR3 DNA: TGTGCCAGCAGCCCTGGACCCGGAACCCCCGAGCAGTACTTC.

V and J are TRBV11-2 and TRBJ2-7, with unresolved D. The CDR3 length is 14 residues. Germline V CDR1 and CDR2: SGHAT, FQNNGV. Trimming took 3 bases from V and 6 from J, leaving 15 bases between them. The CDR3 region has the DNA TGTGCCAGCAGCTTTAGGGTGGGCTTCAGCGAGCAGTACTTC. Translation: CASSFRVGFSEQYF. The variable domain in full, completed from reference TRBV11-2 and TRBJ2-7, reads EAGVAQSPRYKIIEKRQSVAFWCNPISGHATLYWYQQILGQGPKLLIQFQNNGVVDDSQLPKDRFSAERLKGVDSTLKIQPAKLEDSAVYLCASSFRVGFSEQYFGPGTRLTVT.

Here the CDR3 reads CASSIPTRGQRDTEAFF. The CDR3 nucleotides read TGTGCCAGTAGTATCCCTACACGGGGCCAGAGGGACACTGAAGCTTTCTTT. The rearrangement uses TRBV19 and TRBJ1-1; TRBD1 is a possible D gene (5 bases). The CDR3 has 17 amino acids. CDR1 and CDR2 from the germline V gene are LNHDA and SQIVND (reference sequence). Between the trimmed V and J ends, which lost 3 bases and 3 bases, there was a span of 20 bases.

The chain has TRBV15 and TRBJ2-3, with TRBD2 matching 7 bases. The length of the CDR3 is 16 residues. Germline V lookup: CDR1 LNHNV, CDR2 YYDKDF (reference sequence). The ends lost 2 bases at V and 2 bases at J; junction bases unmatched: 7. The CDR3 coding sequence is TGTGCCACCAGCAGATCCGTAGCGGGTCCCACAGATACGCAGTATTTT. It translates to CATSRSVAGPTDTQYF.

CDR3 nucleotides: TGTGCTAGTGGAGGCGGACTAACTAGCACAGATACGCAGTATTTT. This sequence encodes CASGGGLTSTDTQYF. The rearrangement uses TRBV12-5 and TRBJ2-3, with D possibly being TRBD2 (6 bases). CDR1 and CDR2 (germline): LGHNT, FRNRAP. The V and J ends lost 6 bases and 0 bases respectively, with 13 bases between them. This CDR3 has 15 amino acids.

This rearrangement joins TRBV28 to TRBJ2-7, with a possible D match to TRBD2 (6 bases). Per germline, CDR1 MDHEN and CDR2 SYDVKM. The V gene lost 3 bases and the J gene lost 2 bases, with 35 bases spanning the gap. There are 22 residues in the CDR3. The CDR3 here is CASSFGQFRESHRALTAYEQYF. The DNA for the CDR3 is TGTGCCAGCAGTTTTGGCCAATTTCGGGAGTCCCACCGCGCCCTGACGGCCTACGAGCAGTACTTC.

Notes on this clone: Mismatch with germline at one junction end may stem from a read error. J is TRBJ2-5 and V is TRBV6-5; 7 nucleotides match TRBD1. In germline, CDR1 is MNHEY, CDR2 SVGAGI. CDR3 length equals 15 residues. In DNA, the CDR3 is TGTGCCAGCAGCCGCTGGGTGGACAGGCAAGAGGCCCAGTACTTC. It is translated as CASSRWVDRQEAQYF.

The rearrangement joins TRBV7-2 to TRBJ2-1; D is unresolved. Germline V CDR1 and CDR2: SGHTA, FQGNSA. V was pared by 2 bases and J by 6 bases, with 17 bases between. The CDR3 is 16 residues long. The CDR3 region has the DNA TGTGCCAGCAGCTTACAGGTCACCCTCAAGGGCAATGAGCAGTTCTTC. It codes for CASSLQVTLKGNEQFF.

The rearrangement uses TRBV7-3 and TRBJ2-7; D gene unclear. The CDR3 spans 14 residues. V was pared by 2 bases and J by 0 bases, with 8 bases between. CDR1 and CDR2 from the germline V gene are SGHTA and FQGTGA. The CDR3 DNA is TGTGCCAGCAGCTTATTGGCCGTCTCCTACGAGCAGTACTTC. Translated, it gives CASSLLAVSYEQYF.

V gene TRBV19 combines with J gene TRBJ2-3, with D possibly being TRBD2 (6 bases). The germline V and J ends were trimmed by 3 bases and 2 bases, with 9 bases remaining between them. The germline CDR1 and CDR2 sequences are LNHDA and SQIVND (reference sequence). CDR3 size: 14 residues. CDR3 sequence reads: CASSIAGPTDTQYF. In DNA, the CDR3 is TGTGCCAGTAGTATCGCGGGGCCCACAGATACGCAGTATTTT.

The rearrangement uses TRBV7-3 and TRBJ2-3; 9 bases line up with TRBD2. CDR3 size: 16 residues. The junction had 6 bases not matched to a gene; V was cut back by 5 bases and J by 0 bases. Germline-derived CDR1 and CDR2 are SGHTA and FQGTGA. The CDR3 reads CASSARAGGSTDTQYF. DNA for the CDR3: TGTGCCAGCAGCGCCAGGGCGGGAGGGAGCACAGATACGCAGTATTTT. Full variable domain (outside the CDR3, taken from reference TRBV7-3 and TRBJ2-3): GAGVSQTPSNKVTEKGKYVELRCDPISGHTALYWYRQSLGQGPEFLIYFQGTGAADDSGLPNDRFFAVRPEGSVSTLKIQRTERGDSAVYLCASSARAGGSTDTQYFGPGTRLTVL.

The rearrangement links TRBV30 to TRBJ2-7; 7 nucleotides align to TRBD2. The CDR3 has 15 residues. Germline CDR1 is GTSNPN and CDR2 is SVGIG (reference sequence). Trimming removed 0 bases from V and 0 bases from J; junction bases left unmatched: 5. This CDR3 reads CAWSVRGLSSYEQYF. CDR3 sequence (DNA): TGTGCCTGGAGTGTGCGGGGGTTGAGCTCCTACGAGCAGTACTTC.

The chain has TRBV5-1 and TRBJ2-1; 11 bases fit TRBD2. This CDR3 contains 16 residues. V lost 4 bases, J lost 5 bases, and 8 bases stayed unmatched. Germline V gives CDR1 SGHRS, CDR2 YFSETQ. CDR3 region: CASSKGLAVNDNEQFF. DNA of the CDR3: TGCGCCAGCAGCAAGGGACTAGCGGTGAATGACAATGAGCAGTTCTTC.

The chain recombines TRBV7-9 with TRBJ2-5, with no clear D. Germline-derived CDR1 and CDR2 are SEHNR and FQNEAQ (reference sequence). Trimming took off 4 bases at V and 5 bases at J, with 11 bases between the two ends. This CDR3 comprises 13 residues. The CDR3 here is CASSSPIWETQYF. The DNA for the CDR3 is TGTGCCAGCAGCTCACCCATATGGGAGACCCAGTACTTC.

The chain carries TRBV7-2 and TRBJ2-7; the D gene is possibly TRBD2 (5 bases). The CDR3 totals 15 residues. Trimming removed 0 bases at V and 4 bases at J, with 13 bases between. Germline CDR1 and CDR2: SGHTA and FQGNSA. The CDR3 here is CASSLAAEGSYEQYF. The CDR3 DNA is TGTGCCAGCAGCTTAGCTGCCGAGGGATCATACGAGCAGTACTTC.

This clone was recorded a few times. V and J are TRBV6-1 and TRBJ2-1, with D hard to call. Per the germline V gene, CDR1 is MNHNS and CDR2 is SASEGT. Trimming pared 3 bases from V and 7 bases from J, leaving 4 bases between. The length of the CDR3 is 11 residues. CDR3 bases: TGTGCCAGCAGTGAGCTTAATGAGCAGTTCTTC. Its protein product is CASSELNEQFF.